The present TCR beta chain was sequenced within a study of blood T cell repertoires in COVID-19. The count of this clone is one. The V end was cut by 7 bases, the J end by 1 base, with 26 bases between. CDR3 length: 19 residues. Per the germline V gene, CDR1 is SGHDN and CDR2 is FVKESK. Assay used: immunoSEQ multiplex PCR; TCRdb lists only in-frame clones, some missing. This sample has some 140,000 clones, with around 85% found just once. V and J are TRBV14 and TRBJ1-3; possibly TRBD1 for D (5 bases). This clonotype was obtained from a man between 60 and 75 years old with COVID-19, enrolled during active disease. Input material: peripheral blood. Here the CDR3 reads CASNPPRRQGDTSGNTIYF. In DNA form, the CDR3 reads TGTGCCAGCAACCCGCCGAGACGTCAGGGCGACACTTCTGGAAACACCATATATTTT. The full variable domain, rest sourced from reference TRBV14 and TRBJ1-3, is EAGVTQFPSHSVIEKGQTVTLRCDPISGHDNLYWYRRVMGKEIKFLLHFVKESKQDESGMPNNRFLAERTGGTYSTLKVQPAELEDSGVYFCASNPPRRQGDTSGNTIYFGEGSWLTVV.